The 30 T cell receptor beta chains given below trace back to one sample, sequenced in a study of human T cells and chemical hapten exposure. Using its own MiXCR run on the RACE reads, TCRdb lists one record per CDR3 protein. The sample shows around 130,000 distinct CDR3 sequences, 8.5% to 9.5% of them seen only once. The sample's time point: healthy volunteer bleed at 2 weeks. Unfractionated whole blood served as the source for total RNA extraction. The sample taken for sequencing was whole blood. The receptors derive from a male donor in good health. Some clones in this sample may be carry-over from other donors' samples.

This sequence joins TRBV7-7 and TRBJ1-1; TRBD1 is a possible D gene (5 bases). V was clipped by 5 bases and J by 1 base, with 8 bases between them. This CDR3 is built from 13 residues. Germline V gives CDR1 SSHAT, CDR2 FNYEAQ (reference sequence). The CDR3 loop reads CASSRDWNTEAFF. In DNA, the CDR3 is TGTGCCAGCAGCCGGGACTGGAACACTGAAGCTTTCTTT.

This clonotype was seen ten or more times. The chain combines TRBV3-1 with TRBJ1-4; possibly TRBD1 for D (6 bases). Germline-derived CDR1 and CDR2 are LGHDT and YNNKEL (reference sequence). Trimming removed 4 bases from V and 8 bases from J, with 17 bases in between. This CDR3 contains 15 residues. The CDR3 region has the DNA TGTGCCAGCAGCCCTTATACAGGGAGCCAGGAAAAACTGTTTTTT. Amino acid sequence: CASSPYTGSQEKLFF.

The chain is built from TRBV6-6 and TRBJ1-4, with D possibly TRBD1 on 5 matching bases. This CDR3 has 16 residues. CDR1 is MNHNY and CDR2 is SVGAGI in the germline V gene (reference sequence). V lost 8 bases and J 7 bases, leaving 23 bases between the germline ends. The CDR3 DNA is TGTGCCAGCTGTCAGGACCCCGGGGACCCGAGTGAAAAACTGTTTTTT. This gives the protein CASCQDPGDPSEKLFF.

The table lists this clonotype with many counts. The chain has TRBV6-1 and TRBJ2-7; D unresolved. V was clipped by 4 bases and J by 6 bases, with 7 bases between them. The CDR3 consists of 11 residues. The germline gives CDR1 MNHNS, CDR2 SASEGT. CDR3 in DNA: TGTGCCAGCAGTGCCCCCCGCGAGCAGTACTTC. Residues: CASSAPREQYF.

In this sample, this clonotype turned up a few times. CDR3 amino acids: CSVEGLAGELFF. The CDR3 DNA sequence: TGCAGCGTTGAAGGTCTCGCCGGGGAGCTGTTTTTT. The chain couples TRBV29-1 to TRBJ2-2; unclear D gene. This CDR3 comprises 12 residues. Germline CDR1 reads SQVTM; CDR2 reads ANQGSEA. V was trimmed by 1 base and J by 6 bases, leaving 6 bases between them.

This clonotype has just a few counts. The chain recombines TRBV19 with TRBJ1-2; no reliable D call. This CDR3 comprises 14 residues. Deletions cut 7 bases from V and 2 bases from J, with 14 bases between. Germline CDR1 reads LNHDA; CDR2 reads SQIVND (reference sequence). The CDR3 region is CASTRRTENYGYTF. DNA of the CDR3: TGTGCCAGTACCCGTCGGACGGAGAACTATGGCTACACCTTC.

This clonotype was observed a few times. The chain couples TRBV7-8 to TRBJ2-3, with D possibly TRBD2 on 5 matching bases. The CDR3 is 15 amino acids. V shed 2 bases and J shed 10 bases, with 19 bases lying between them. Looked up from germline, CDR1 is SGHVS and CDR2 is FQNEAQ. CDR3 residues: CASSLRSDRDPSQYF. The CDR3 bases are TGTGCCAGCAGCTTAAGGAGTGACCGGGATCCTTCGCAGTATTTT.

The V and J genes are TRBV5-4 and TRBJ2-7; D is perhaps TRBD1 or TRBD2 (5 bases each). CDR1 SGHNT and CDR2 YYREEE come from the germline V gene (reference sequence). The CDR3 totals 16 residues. The V gene lost 4 bases and the J gene lost 2 bases, with 19 bases spanning the gap. In DNA form, the CDR3 reads TGTGCCAGCAGCCCAGGGAGTCGGGTTATCCCCTACGAGCAGTACTTC. Translation gives CASSPGSRVIPYEQYF. Together with reference TRBV5-4 and TRBJ2-7, the CDR3 gives the full variable domain: ETGVTQSPTHLIKTRGQQVTLRCSSQSGHNTVSWYQQALGQGPQFIFQYYREEENGRGNFPPRFSGLQFPNYSSELNVNALELDDSALYLCASSPGSRVIPYEQYFGPGTRLTVT.

The CDR3 coding sequence is TGTGCCAGCAGCCCCCCCAGGGGGGTTGGAGAGACCCAGTACTTC. Translation gives CASSPPRGVGETQYF. The rearrangement joins TRBV7-9 to TRBJ2-5; D is perhaps TRBD1 (7 bases). The V gene lost 5 bases and the J gene lost 4 bases, with 17 bases spanning the gap. The CDR3 spans 15 residues. Looked up from germline, CDR1 is SEHNR and CDR2 is FQNEAQ (reference sequence). The whole variable domain, filled in from reference TRBV7-9 and TRBJ2-5, reads DTGVSQNPRHKITKRGQNVTFRCDPISEHNRLYWYRQTLGQGPEFLTYFQNEAQLEKSRLLSDRFSAERPKGSFSTLEIQRTEQGDSAMYLCASSPPRGVGETQYFGPGTRLLVL.

This clonotype was detected many times. J is TRBJ1-1 and V is TRBV5-1; D might be TRBD1 (6 bases). CDR3 length: 16 amino acids. The V and J ends lost 1 base and 1 base respectively, with 14 bases between them. The germline V gene has CDR1 SGHRS and CDR2 YFSETQ. The CDR3 DNA is TGCGCCAGCAGCTTGTCGGGGGCTACGGGGAACACTGAAGCTTTCTTT. Protein: CASSLSGATGNTEAFF.

This chain connects TRBV28 to TRBJ2-2; TRBD2 matches at 7 bases. Germline-derived CDR1 and CDR2 are MDHEN and SYDVKM. The CDR3 extends over 15 amino acids. V was clipped by 6 bases and J by 0 bases; unmatched bases: 4. CDR3 DNA sequence: TGTGCCAGCAGCCCCGGGACTACGAACACCGGGGAGCTGTTTTTT. Translation: CASSPGTTNTGELFF.

A few counts support this clonotype. The gene calls are TRBV10-3 and TRBJ2-3; TRBD1 agrees at 7 bases. This CDR3 contains 13 residues. Unmatched junction bases numbered 11, after V lost 11 bases and J lost 6 bases. Germline CDR1 and CDR2: ENHRY and SYGVKD. In DNA, the CDR3 is TGTGCCGCCACGGACAGGCCCTTCGATACGCAGTATTTT. Amino acid sequence: CAATDRPFDTQYF.

This clonotype came up a few times. This sequence joins TRBV12-3 or TRBV12-4 and TRBJ1-2; weak D call: TRBD1 (5 bases). V dropped 7 bases and J dropped 10 bases, with 19 bases sitting between them. The CDR3 consists of 13 residues. The CDR3 loop is CASMGPGPGVYTF. CDR3 DNA: TGTGCCAGCATGGGTCCCGGGCCGGGGGTCTACACCTTC.

This clonotype was seen more than once but under ten times. J is TRBJ2-5 and V is TRBV6-2 or TRBV6-3; 12 positions agree with TRBD2. The CDR3 runs to 18 residues. The germline CDR1 and CDR2 sequences are MNHEY and SVGEGT. V shed 2 bases, J shed 2 bases, and the junction held 9 bases outside the gene matches. The CDR3 coding sequence is TGTGCCAGCAGTTACAACCCCGGACTAGCGGGGAGGCAAGAGACCCAGTACTTC. It is translated as CASSYNPGLAGRQETQYF.

This clonotype was observed a handful of times. The J gene is TRBJ2-2, the V gene TRBV24-1, with no clear D. V dropped 3 bases and J dropped 5 bases, with 6 bases sitting between them. CDR1 and CDR2 from the germline V gene are KGHDR and SFDVKD. This CDR3 comprises 13 residues. CDR3 nucleotide sequence: TGTGCCACCAGTGATCTGGGAACCGGGGAGCTGTTTTTT. Translated, it gives CATSDLGTGELFF.

As DNA, the CDR3 is TGTGCCAGCAGCTTAGTCCTAGCCTCAGATACGCAGTATTTT. The encoded protein is CASSLVLASDTQYF. This chain connects TRBV11-2 to TRBJ2-3, with D tentatively TRBD2 (5 bases). Germline-derived CDR1 and CDR2 are SGHAT and FQNNGV. With 1 base removed from V and 4 bases from J, the gap between germline ends came to 9 bases. This CDR3 spans 14 amino acids.

In its sample, this clonotype was seen many times. J is TRBJ2-3 and V is TRBV10-3, with 7 nucleotides matching TRBD1. V dropped 7 bases and J dropped 4; count of bases not matched to a gene: 11. This CDR3 has 15 amino acids. From germline, CDR1 is ENHRY and CDR2 SYGVKD. CDR3 sequence: CAITPDRVAADTQYF. DNA for the CDR3: TGTGCCATCACCCCTGACAGGGTAGCTGCAGATACGCAGTATTTT.

This clonotype occurred many times. The gene calls are TRBV2 and TRBJ1-1, with D perhaps matching TRBD1 (5 bases). CDR1 and CDR2 from the germline V gene are SNHLY and FYNNEI. The length of the CDR3 is 13 residues. Between the trimmed V and J ends, which lost 2 bases and 6 bases, there was a span of 10 bases. Written as DNA, the CDR3 is TGTGCCAGCAGTGAAACGGGGGTCCCTGAAGCTTTCTTT. Residues: CASSETGVPEAFF.

The chain employs TRBV10-3 and TRBJ2-3, with D maybe TRBD2 (6 bases). The germline V gene has CDR1 ENHRY and CDR2 SYGVKD. The CDR3 loop spans 16 amino acids. Trimming pared 4 bases from V and 1 base from J, leaving 15 bases between. The CDR3 region is CAISVRGSGGTDTQYF. DNA for the CDR3: TGTGCCATCAGTGTGCGGGGCTCCGGGGGCACAGATACGCAGTATTTT.

Written as DNA, the CDR3 is TGTGCCAGCAGCATCATAGCGGGGAGGGCAGATACGCAGTATTTT. This encodes CASSIIAGRADTQYF. This rearrangement joins TRBV27 to TRBJ2-3; 8 bases align to TRBD2. CDR1 is MNHEY, CDR2 SMNVEV, per germline (reference sequence). The junction had 9 bases not matched to a gene; V was cut back by 6 bases and J by 4 bases. This CDR3 has 15 amino acids.

This clonotype was counted between two and nine times. The rearrangement joins TRBV19 to TRBJ2-3, with D unclear. The CDR3 is 17 residues long. V was cut by 0 bases and J by 0 bases, with 13 bases left in between. Germline CDR1 and CDR2: LNHDA and SQIVND (reference sequence). The CDR3 is CASSIDRVPSSTDTQYF. The CDR3 coding sequence is TGTGCCAGTAGTATAGATCGTGTGCCGTCGAGCACAGATACGCAGTATTTT.

This clonotype was observed many times. This chain joins TRBV15 and TRBJ1-1, with D possibly matching TRBD1 (6 bases). The CDR3 is made up of 14 amino acids. V gave up 4 bases and J gave up 6 bases, with 15 bases separating them. Germline V gene sequence: CDR1 LNHNV, CDR2 YYDKDF (reference sequence). Here the CDR3 reads CATSKTGLTSEAFF. DNA for the CDR3: TGTGCCACCAGCAAAACAGGGCTCACGTCTGAAGCTTTCTTT.

This clonotype was counted between two and nine times. The gene calls are TRBV4-1 and TRBJ2-7; TRBD2 might be the D (7 bases). V shed 1 base and J shed 7 bases, with 11 bases lying between them. The CDR3 has 13 residues. Germline values: CDR1 MGHRA, CDR2 YSYEKL. The CDR3 loop reads CASSQAGEGEQYF. The CDR3 DNA reads as TGCGCCAGCAGCCAAGCAGGGGAGGGTGAGCAGTACTTC.

This clonotype was detected only a few times. The rearrangement joins TRBV12-3 or TRBV12-4 to TRBJ1-1, with 8 nucleotides matching TRBD1. With 3 bases clipped from V and 1 base from J, the junction kept 7 bases outside the gene matches. This CDR3 has 16 amino acids. For the CDR3, the DNA is TGTGCCAGCAGTTTGTGGGAAGGACAGGGGAACACTGAAGCTTTCTTT. Its protein product is CASSLWEGQGNTEAFF.

This clonotype showed up many times. V gene TRBV7-8 combines with J gene TRBJ2-3, with 10 positions matching TRBD2. Per germline, CDR1 SGHVS and CDR2 FQNEAQ. The CDR3 loop spans 13 amino acids. J gave up 13 bases and V 5 bases, and 9 bases lay outside the gene matches. The CDR3 bases are TGTGCCAGCAGCATTCGCCTAGCGGGGGAGGAGTATTTT. It yields the protein CASSIRLAGEEYF.

The sample holds many counts of this clonotype. This chain connects TRBV5-4 to TRBJ2-1; TRBD2 might be the D (5 bases). CDR3 length: 13 amino acids. V shed 5 bases and J shed 8 bases, with 14 bases lying between them. CDR1 and CDR2 (germline): SGHNT, YYREEE (reference sequence). Written as DNA, the CDR3 is TGTGCCAGCAGTTGGCCCCAGGAGGATGAGCAGTTCTTC. As protein: CASSWPQEDEQFF.

This clonotype was observed at least ten times. The chain is built from TRBV7-3 and TRBJ1-2; TRBD1 matches 8 bases. CDR1 and CDR2 (germline): SGHTA, FQGTGA. V shed 4 bases and J 4 bases; nucleotides not matched to a gene: 5. The CDR3 contains 14 residues. The CDR3 nucleotides read TGTGCCAGCAGCTGGGACGACAGGGGCTATGGCTACACCTTC. The encoded protein is CASSWDDRGYGYTF.

In its sample, this clonotype was seen a few times. The chain carries TRBV29-1 and TRBJ2-1; 11 bases map to TRBD2. The CDR3 is 18 residues long. CDR1 and CDR2 (germline): SQVTM, ANQGSEA. Trimming removed 3 bases from V and 0 bases from J; junction bases left unmatched: 10. CDR3: CSVDGGRTSGLSYNEQFF. The CDR3 DNA reads TGCAGCGTTGATGGAGGGAGGACTAGCGGGCTCTCCTACAATGAGCAGTTCTTC.

In nucleotides, the CDR3 is TGTGCCAGCAGCTCTTCCTACAGGGGGCGAAGAACCGGGGAGCTGTTTTTT. Amino acids: CASSSSYRGRRTGELFF. V gene TRBV7-9 combines with J gene TRBJ2-2; 9 bases are shared with TRBD1. Losses at the gene ends were 4 bases for V and 5 bases for J; bases not matched to a gene: 11. The CDR3 loop spans 17 amino acids. CDR1 is SEHNR, CDR2 FQNEAQ, per germline (reference sequence).

This clonotype was detected a few times. The genes are TRBV7-8 and TRBJ2-1; 13 bases fit TRBD2. V gave up 5 bases and J gave up 9 bases; unmatched junction bases: 19. This CDR3 region has 19 residues. Germline assignment: CDR1 SGHVS and CDR2 FQNEAQ. The CDR3 DNA reads as TGTGCCAGCAGCGCAGTTTTGGGCTCACTAGCGGGAGGGCCAGGTGAGCAGTTCTTC. It encodes CASSAVLGSLAGGPGEQFF. The complete variable domain, with remaining parts taken from reference TRBV7-8 and TRBJ2-1, reads GAGVSQSPRYKVAKRGQDVALRCDPISGHVSLFWYQQALGQGPEFLTYFQNEAQLDKSGLPSDRFFAERPEGSVSTLKIQRTQQEDSAVYLCASSAVLGSLAGGPGEQFFGPGTRLTVL.